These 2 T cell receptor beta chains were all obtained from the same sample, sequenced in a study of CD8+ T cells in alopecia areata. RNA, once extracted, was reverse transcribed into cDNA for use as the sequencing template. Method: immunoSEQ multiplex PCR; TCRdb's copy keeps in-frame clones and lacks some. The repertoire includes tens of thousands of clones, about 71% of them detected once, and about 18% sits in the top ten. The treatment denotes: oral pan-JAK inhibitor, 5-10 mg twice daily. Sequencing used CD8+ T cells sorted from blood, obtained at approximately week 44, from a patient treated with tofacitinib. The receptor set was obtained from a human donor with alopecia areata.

CDR3: CASRARGTHYGYTF. CDR3 coding DNA: TGTGCCTCGCGCGCCCGAGGGACCCACTATGGCTACACCTTC. J is TRBJ1-2 and V is TRBV30; TRBD1 is a possible D gene (5 bases). The CDR3 has 14 residues. Germline V gene data show CDR1 as GTSNPN and CDR2 as SVGIG (reference sequence). Trimming removed 7 bases at V and 3 bases at J, with 18 bases between.

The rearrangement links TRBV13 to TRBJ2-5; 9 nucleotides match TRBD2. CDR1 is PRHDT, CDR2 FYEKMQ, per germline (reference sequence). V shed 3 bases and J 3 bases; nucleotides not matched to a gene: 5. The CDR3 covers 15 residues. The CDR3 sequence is CASSLGGGAKETQYF. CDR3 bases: TGTGCCAGCAGCTTGGGCGGGGGGGCCAAAGAGACCCAGTACTTC.